These T cell receptor beta chains were read from a single sample in a study of CD8+CD57+ T cells in acquired aplastic anemia. TCRdb independently ran MiXCR on the reads; one entry per CDR3 protein. In the table there are around 180,000 distinct CDR3 sequences, 48% of which are singletons. Material: sorted CD4+, CD8+, or CD8+CD57+ T cells (not recorded which) from PBMCs. All receptors come from a human donor with aplastic anemia. Each CDR3 is given with its conserved first and last residue. D genes are given only for firm matches. Rows give clone size only sometimes, using once, few, many, or a class for an expanded clone.

.,TRBV2,.,TRBJ1-2,11,TGTGCCAGCAAGGAGAACTATGGCTACACCTTC,CASKENYGYTF
TRBD2,TRBV10-3,few,TRBJ2-1,15,TGTGCCATCAGAACAGGGACTAGCGGCTACAATGAGCAGTTCTTC,CAIRTGTSGYNEQFF
TRBD1,TRBV10-3,many,TRBJ2-7,16,TGTGCCATCAGTGATTTGGGGACAGGGGGAAGGTACGAGCAGTACTTC,CAISDLGTGGRYEQYF
.,TRBV12-3/TRBV12-4,many,TRBJ1-1,14,TGTGCCAGCAGTTTCGGGGGGCGTTTGTCTGAAGCTTTCTTT,CASSFGGRLSEAFF
.,TRBV2,.,TRBJ1-1,14,TGTGCCAGCAGTGGGACACAGGAGAACACTGAAGCTTTCTTT,CASSGTQENTEAFF
TRBD1,TRBV29-1,many,TRBJ2-7,14,TGCAGCGTCGACCCGGGACAGGGGGGATACGAGCAGTACTTC,CSVDPGQGGYEQYF
.,TRBV10-2,once,TRBJ2-2,14,TGCGCCAGCAGCCAGACAGCTTCCACCGGGGAGCTGTTTTTT,CASSQTASTGELFF
TRBD1,TRBV14,.,TRBJ2-5,16,TGTGCCAGCAGCCAAGGGTGGACAGGGGGCGGAGAGACCCAGTACTTC,CASSQGWTGGGETQYF
.,TRBV10-3,.,TRBJ2-1,13,TGTGCCATCCCGAATTTTGAGGACAATGAGCAGTTCTTC,CAIPNFEDNEQFF
.,TRBV11-1,once,TRBJ1-2,16,TGTGCCAGCAGCTTAGGGGCAGTACAGGATCGTATGGGCTACACCTTC,CASSLGAVQDRMGYTF
TRBD2,TRBV6-1,.,TRBJ2-3,16,TGTGCCAGCCTTGGAAGACTAGCGGGGCGCACAGATACGCAGTATTTT,CASLGRLAGRTDTQYF
.,TRBV12-3/TRBV12-4,many,TRBJ1-5,14,TGTGCCAGCAGGCGGTCAGATAGCAATCAGCCCCAGCATTTT,CASRRSDSNQPQHF
.,TRBV6-1,many,TRBJ1-4,14,TGTGCCAGCACCAACCGGGGACCATACGAAAAACTGTTTTTT,CASTNRGPYEKLFF
TRBD2,TRBV29-1,.,TRBJ2-1,16,TGCAGCGTTGAAGATCCCGGGCGGGGGTCCTACAATGAGCAGTTCTTC,CSVEDPGRGSYNEQFF
TRBD2,TRBV5-8,.,TRBJ2-3,13,TGCGCCAGCCAACTAGCGGGAGCAGATACGCAGTATTTT,CASQLAGADTQYF
TRBD2,TRBV29-1,few,TRBJ2-7,16,TGCAGCGTTGACGGTCTAGCGGGAGGCTTCTCCTACGAGCAGTACTTC,CSVDGLAGGFSYEQYF
TRBD1,TRBV24-1,few,TRBJ2-1,16,TGTGCCACCAGTGATTCGACAGGGAAAACCTACAATGAGCAGTTCTTC,CATSDSTGKTYNEQFF
.,TRBV29-1,many,TRBJ2-5,12,TGCAGCGTTGCGTTGGGTGCGGAGACCCAGTACTTC,CSVALGAETQYF
.,TRBV3-1,.,TRBJ1-1,16,TGTGCCAGCAGCCGCGAAACCATAAGGAGCCGGGGTCATCCTTTCTTT,CASSRETIRSRGHPFF
.,TRBV9,many,TRBJ1-2,14,TGTGCCAGCAGCGAACGGGACTCCTACTATGGCTACACCTTC,CASSERDSYYGYTF
.,TRBV10-3,.,TRBJ2-7,14,TGTGCCATCAGTAACACAGGGCCTCCCTACGAGCAGTACTTC,CAISNTGPPYEQYF
.,TRBV2,.,TRBJ2-7,13,TGTGCCAGCAGTGATAATGGTTTGGGGGAGCAGTACTTC,CASSDNGLGEQYF
.,TRBV7-3,.,TRBJ2-1,12,TGTGCCAGCAGCTTAACGTATGATGAGCAGTTCTTC,CASSLTYDEQFF
TRBD1,TRBV20-1,.,TRBJ2-1,15,TGCAGTACTAGGACAGGCCATATCTTGTACAATGAGCAGTTCTTC,CSTRTGHILYNEQFF
.,TRBV6-1,few,TRBJ1-2,14,TGTGCCAGCAAATTGGACAGACAAAACTATGGCTACACCTTC,CASKLDRQNYGYTF
.,TRBV5-1,few,TRBJ1-3,15,TGCGCCAGCAGCTCGACAGGCCCCTCTGGAAACACCATATATTTT,CASSSTGPSGNTIYF
.,TRBV5-6,.,TRBJ2-5,15,TGTGCCAGCAGCTTGGTGGCTAGGGGGCAAGAGACCCAGTACTTC,CASSLVARGQETQYF
TRBD1,TRBV6-1,many,TRBJ1-5,13,TGTGCCAGCAGCCAGACAGGGGATCAGCCCCAGCATTTT,CASSQTGDQPQHF
.,TRBV9,.,TRBJ1-1,17,TGTGCCAGCAGCGTAGGTCACCGTGGGGGGCTGAACACTGAAGCTTTCTTT,CASSVGHRGGLNTEAFF
TRBD1,TRBV19,few,TRBJ1-1,13,TGTGCCAGTAGTATCGGACAGGGCTCTGAAGCTTTCTTT,CASSIGQGSEAFF
TRBD1,TRBV19,.,TRBJ2-7,13,TGTGCCAGTAGTACCGGGACAGGCAAGAAGCAGTACTTC,CASSTGTGKKQYF
TRBD2,TRBV13,many,TRBJ2-5,15,TGTGCCAGCAGCTTGTCAGGGAGGGGACAAGAGACCCAGTACTTC,CASSLSGRGQETQYF
.,TRBV5-1,.,TRBJ1-1,14,TGCGCCAGCAGCTTGGCCGGGTATGACACTGAAGCTTTCTTT,CASSLAGYDTEAFF
TRBD2,TRBV10-2,.,TRBJ2-7,10,TGCGCAGGACTAGCTTGTGAGCAGTACTTC,CAGLACEQYF
TRBD1,TRBV20-1,many,TRBJ1-1,12,TGCAGTGCTTCCCTGACAGGGACTGAAGCTTTCTTT,CSASLTGTEAFF
.,TRBV12-3/TRBV12-4,many,TRBJ2-6,14,TGTGCCAGCACCGGCGGTGCTGGGGCCAACGTCCTGACTTTC,CASTGGAGANVLTF
.,TRBV7-7,many,TRBJ2-1,17,TGTGCTAGCAGCCCCCGGCTGGGCCAGAGCTCCTACAATGAGCAGTTCTTC,CASSPRLGQSSYNEQFF
.,TRBV15,.,TRBJ1-1,15,TGTGCCACCAGCAGAGATTACGCAGGGAACACTGAAGCTTTCTTT,CATSRDYAGNTEAFF
.,TRBV2,few,TRBJ2-3,12,TGTGCCAGCAAAGGGCCCGCAGATACGCAGTATTTT,CASKGPADTQYF
TRBD1,TRBV24-1,many,TRBJ2-3,15,TGTGCCACCAGTGACCCCGACAGGGAATCAGATACGCAGTATTTT,CATSDPDRESDTQYF
.,TRBV29-1,few,TRBJ2-1,13,TGCAGCGTTGATCGGCAGATCGGAAATGAGCAGTTCTTC,CSVDRQIGNEQFF
.,TRBV5-1,.,TRBJ1-6,12,TGCGCCAGCAGCGCCAGGGACTCACCCCTCCACTTT,CASSARDSPLHF
.,TRBV24-1,few,TRBJ2-5,13,TGTGCCACCAGTGATAACGTCGGTATCCCCCAGTACTTC,CATSDNVGIPQYF
TRBD1,TRBV7-6,many,TRBJ2-5,13,TGTGCCAGCAGTTTAGCAGGGGGCGAGACCCAGTACTTC,CASSLAGGETQYF
.,TRBV12-3/TRBV12-4,.,TRBJ1-5,17,TGTGCCAGCAGCCATGAGGGGGGGTTATGGGGCAATCAGCCCCAGCATTTT,CASSHEGGLWGNQPQHF